The 23 T cell receptor beta chains below all came from one sample that was sequenced in a study of T cells in Graves' hyperthyroidism and ophthalmopathy. The investigators amplified TCR beta CDR3 regions from RNA transcripts. Primed by the HTBI set, a first-round RT-PCR was run on the TCR CDR3. From the multiplex PCR reads, TCRdb called clonotypes with MiXCR, one entry per CDR3 protein. The repertoire includes roughly 520,000 distinct CDR3 sequences, roughly 25% of them detected once, and around 10% sits in the top ten. The specimen was blood. The receptors were sampled from a woman between 25 and 40 years old with Graves' ophthalmopathy.

Points on this clonotype: A much larger clone differs by one base, so this may be a read error. This chain connects TRBV10-3 to TRBJ2-7, with D perhaps matching TRBD1 (6 bases). V lost 11 bases and J 0 bases, leaving 17 bases between the germline ends. The CDR3 spans 14 residues. The germline V gene encodes CDR1 ENHRY and CDR2 SYGVKD. CDR3 in amino acids: CAFSDRDNSYEQYV. The CDR3 DNA follows: TGTGCCTTCTCCGACCGGGACAACTCCTACGAGCAGTACGTC.

This chain joins TRBV28 and TRBJ2-7; D is undetermined. CDR1 MDHEN and CDR2 SYDVKM come from the germline V gene. The CDR3 extends over 15 amino acids. With 2 bases removed from V and 2 bases from J, the gap between germline ends came to 13 bases. This CDR3 is CASSLMFGPTYEQYF. In DNA form, the CDR3 reads TGTGCCAGCAGTTTAATGTTTGGACCTACCTACGAGCAGTACTTC.

This clonotype was recorded at least ten times. The junction departs from germline at one end; a sequencing error may be responsible. The rearrangement links TRBV20-1 to TRBJ1-2; 7 positions agree with TRBD1. CDR3 length equals 12 residues. Germline CDR1 is DFQATT and CDR2 is SNEGSKA (reference sequence). Written as DNA, the CDR3 is TGTAGACAAGGGACAGCGGACTATGGCTACACCTTC. It codes for CRQGTADYGYTF.

The sample holds many counts of this clonotype. The chain carries TRBV6-1 and TRBJ1-1; no clear D gene. This CDR3 contains 14 residues. Germline lookup yields CDR1 MNHNS and CDR2 SASEGT. Trimming took off 3 bases at V and 4 bases at J, with 12 bases between the two ends. The CDR3 nucleotides are TGTGCCAGCAGTGATCGGACTACCGGCACTGAAGCTTTCTTT. Its protein is CASSDRTTGTEAFF.

There are many counts of this clonotype. The chain is built from TRBV2 and TRBJ1-2; D perhaps matches TRBD1 (6 bases). CDR1 SNHLY and CDR2 FYNNEI come from the germline V gene. Trimming removed 5 bases at V and 8 bases at J, with 15 bases between. The CDR3 has 13 amino acids. The CDR3 sequence is CASSNLQGGGYTF. Written as DNA, the CDR3 is TGTGCCAGCAGTAATTTACAGGGTGGGGGCTACACCTTC.

This clonotype was counted many times. The V and J genes are TRBV9 and TRBJ1-2; tentatively, D is TRBD1 (5 bases). V was shortened by 3 bases and J by 2 bases, with 8 bases between the two germline ends. This CDR3 spans 13 amino acids. In germline, CDR1 is SGDLS, CDR2 YYNGEE. This CDR3 is CASSDGQNYGYTF. CDR3 nucleotide sequence: TGTGCCAGCAGCGACGGACAAAACTATGGCTACACCTTC.

The sample holds a few counts of this clonotype. A junction boundary mismatches the germline segment, possibly from a read error. The chain employs TRBV12-3 or TRBV12-4 and TRBJ2-7, with 11 bases lining up with TRBD2. The CDR3 extends over 14 amino acids. The CDR3 sequence is CASSLAGGPGEQYF. The CDR3 DNA reads as TGTGCCAGCAGCTTAGCGGGAGGGCCGGGGGAGCAGTACTTC.

This clonotype was counted a few times. This rearrangement joins TRBV18 to TRBJ1-2, with D maybe TRBD1 (6 bases). Germline V gene sequence: CDR1 KGHSH, CDR2 LQKENI. Trimming pared 3 bases from V and 2 bases from J, leaving 10 bases between. The CDR3 extends over 14 amino acids. The DNA for the CDR3 is TGTGCCAGCTCACCTCGGGACACCAACTATGGCTACACCTTC. Protein: CASSPRDTNYGYTF.

Many counts were recorded for this clonotype. The V gene is TRBV6-2 or TRBV6-3, the J gene TRBJ2-7; tentative D call: TRBD1 (7 bases). CDR1 is MNHEY, CDR2 SVGEGT, per germline. The CDR3 extends over 16 amino acids. Between the trimmed V and J ends, which lost 6 bases and 3 bases, there was a span of 21 bases. In nucleotides, the CDR3 is TGTGCCAGCAGGGAAGGAGGGGACAGAACCATCTACGAGCAGTACTTC. Encoded protein: CASREGGDRTIYEQYF.

This clonotype was observed a handful of times. The chain is built from TRBV5-6 and TRBJ1-2; 8 nucleotides line up with TRBD1. Germline CDR1 SGHDT, CDR2 YYEEEE. Germline trimming cut 4 bases from V and 2 bases from J; bases unmatched to any gene: 16. This CDR3 contains 18 residues. The CDR3 DNA sequence: TGTGCCAGCAGCGCGCTAGATCGGAGTCAGGGGGCGAACTATGGCTACACCTTC. Translated, it gives CASSALDRSQGANYGYTF.

This clonotype was counted ten times or more. The chain combines TRBV5-1 with TRBJ1-1; possibly TRBD1 for D (5 bases). This CDR3 is 13 amino acids long. V lost 3 bases to trimming and J lost 7 bases, with 13 bases between them. CDR1 and CDR2 from the germline V gene are SGHRS and YFSETQ. The DNA of the CDR3 is TGCGCCAGCAGCTCGGAGTGGGGGGGTGAAGCTTTCTTT. Translation: CASSSEWGGEAFF.

This clonotype was observed many times. The J gene is TRBJ2-7, the V gene TRBV27, with 7 bases identical to TRBD1. The V gene's germline CDR1 is MNHEY and CDR2 SMNVEV (reference sequence). The CDR3 length is 14 residues. With V trimmed by 5 bases and J by 4 bases, 8 bases remained unmatched. The CDR3: CASSRRQGDYEQYF. In DNA, the CDR3 is TGTGCCAGCAGTCGCCGGCAGGGGGATTACGAGCAGTACTTC.

This clonotype occurred a few times. V usage is TRBV6-5 and J usage is TRBJ2-5; 12 nucleotides line up with TRBD2. Trimming cost V 4 bases and J 1 base; bases outside gene matches: 7. CDR1 is MNHEY, CDR2 SVGAGI, per germline. The CDR3 is 17 residues long. The CDR3 bases are TGTGCCAGCAGTTTGACTAGCGGGAGAAGGGCCCAAGAGACCCAGTACTTC. Protein sequence: CASSLTSGRRAQETQYF.

The CDR3 spells CATSRPSSGTGELFF. The CDR3 nucleotides read TGTGCCACCAGCAGGCCTTCTTCGGGCACCGGGGAGCTGTTTTTT. The chain carries TRBV15 and TRBJ2-2; D ambiguous. The CDR3 loop spans 15 amino acids. Trimming removed 3 bases at V and 4 bases at J, with 12 bases between. Germline lookup yields CDR1 LNHNV and CDR2 YYDKDF (reference sequence).

This chain connects TRBV12-5 to TRBJ1-5; D remains ambiguous. Trimming stripped 3 bases from V and 4 bases from J, with 7 bases between. CDR3 length equals 13 residues. CDR1 and CDR2 from the germline V gene are LGHNT and FRNRAP. The CDR3: CASGLRGNQPQHF. The CDR3 DNA is TGTGCTAGTGGTTTACGGGGTAATCAGCCCCAGCATTTT.

In its sample, this clonotype was seen many times. This chain links TRBV12-3 or TRBV12-4 with TRBJ1-1, with 12 bases fitting TRBD1. The length of the CDR3 is 16 residues. V shed 5 bases, J shed 4 bases, and the junction held 8 bases outside the gene matches. The CDR3, as DNA: TGTGCCAGCAGTGCACCGGGACAGGGGGCCGGCACTGAAGCTTTCTTT. It codes for CASSAPGQGAGTEAFF.

This clonotype has at least ten counts. The genes are TRBV25-1 and TRBJ1-2; D not resolved. From germline, CDR1 is MGHDK and CDR2 SYGVNS. The CDR3 has 12 residues. V dropped 2 bases and J dropped 8 bases, with 9 bases sitting between them. The CDR3 loop reads CASSEQTHGYTF. DNA for the CDR3: TGTGCCAGCAGTGAACAAACCCACGGCTACACCTTC.

The V gene is TRBV9, the J gene TRBJ2-1; 7 bases map to TRBD2. This CDR3 is built from 16 residues. The V gene's germline CDR1 is SGDLS and CDR2 YYNGEE. Losses at the gene ends were 1 base for V and 0 bases for J; bases not matched to a gene: 4. The CDR3 DNA reads as TGTGCCAGCAGCGTAACCCCTAGCGGCTCCTACAATGAGCAGTTCTTC. This encodes CASSVTPSGSYNEQFF.

This clonotype appeared many times. The chain employs TRBV12-3 or TRBV12-4 and TRBJ1-2; D is possibly TRBD1 (5 bases). Trimming took off 1 base at V and 8 bases at J, with 14 bases between the two ends. The CDR3 has 14 amino acids. This CDR3 is CASSLGAGLVGYTF. Written as DNA, the CDR3 is TGTGCCAGCAGTTTAGGCGCGGGGCTAGTAGGCTACACCTTC.

This clonotype was detected many times. The rearrangement joins TRBV4-1 to TRBJ1-2, with D hard to call. This CDR3 region has 16 residues. In germline, CDR1 is MGHRA, CDR2 YSYEKL. V lost 8 bases and J lost 8, with 27 bases in between. The CDR3 region is CASGSLANIGGGGYTF. CDR3 in DNA: TGCGCCAGCGGCTCCCTCGCCAACATAGGTGGTGGAGGCTACACCTTC.

The chain combines TRBV6-1 with TRBJ1-5; D not certain. With 9 bases removed from V and 7 bases from J, the gap between germline ends came to 22 bases. This CDR3 has 15 residues. From germline, CDR1 is MNHNS and CDR2 SASEGT. The CDR3 is CASTQRETFRQPQHF. The CDR3 DNA reads as TGTGCCAGTACCCAAAGGGAAACTTTCAGACAGCCCCAGCATTTT.

This clonotype appeared many times. One base away lies a much larger clone, so this may be a sequencing read error. The CDR3 DNA is TGTGCCAGCAGCGAATTAGACAGTGACTACGGGCAGTACTTC. Protein sequence: CASSELDSDYGQYF. The chain has TRBV9 and TRBJ2-7; perhaps D is TRBD1 or TRBD2 (5 bases each). There are 14 residues in the CDR3. Germline CDR1 reads SGDLS; CDR2 reads YYNGEE.

This clonotype occurred a few times. V and J are TRBV10-3 and TRBJ1-2, with no clear D. V was pared by 4 bases and J by 7 bases, with 7 bases between. The CDR3 totals 11 residues. Germline V CDR1 and CDR2: ENHRY, SYGVKD. The CDR3 reads CAISAGVGYTF. The CDR3 nucleotides read TGTGCCATCAGTGCAGGCGTTGGCTACACCTTC.